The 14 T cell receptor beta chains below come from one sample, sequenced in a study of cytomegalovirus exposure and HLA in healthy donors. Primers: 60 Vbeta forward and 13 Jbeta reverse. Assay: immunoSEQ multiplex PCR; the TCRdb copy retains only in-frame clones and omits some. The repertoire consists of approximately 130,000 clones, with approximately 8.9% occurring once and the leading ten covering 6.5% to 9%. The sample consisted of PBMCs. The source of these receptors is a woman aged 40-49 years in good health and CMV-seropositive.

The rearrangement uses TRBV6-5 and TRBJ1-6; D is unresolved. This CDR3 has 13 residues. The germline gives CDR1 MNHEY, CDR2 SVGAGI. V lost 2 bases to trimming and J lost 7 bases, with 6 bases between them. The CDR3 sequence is CASSYTGNSPLHF. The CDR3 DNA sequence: TGTGCCAGCAGTTACACGGGGAATTCACCCCTCCACTTT.

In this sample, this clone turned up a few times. CDR3 nucleotide sequence: TGTGCCAGCAGCCCCGCAGGGGGGAGGATCACAGATACGCAGTATTTT. Translating it yields CASSPAGGRITDTQYF. The chain is built from TRBV7-9 and TRBJ2-3, with a possible D match to TRBD1 (7 bases). Germline lookup yields CDR1 SEHNR and CDR2 FQNEAQ (reference sequence). This CDR3 has 16 amino acids. Between the trimmed V and J ends, which lost 5 bases and 2 bases, there was a span of 17 bases.

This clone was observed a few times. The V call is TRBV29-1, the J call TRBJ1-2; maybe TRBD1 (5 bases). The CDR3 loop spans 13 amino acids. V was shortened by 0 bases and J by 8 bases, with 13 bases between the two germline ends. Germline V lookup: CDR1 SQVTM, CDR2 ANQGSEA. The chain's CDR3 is CSVEDPGGWGYTF. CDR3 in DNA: TGCAGCGTTGAAGATCCGGGGGGATGGGGCTACACCTTC.

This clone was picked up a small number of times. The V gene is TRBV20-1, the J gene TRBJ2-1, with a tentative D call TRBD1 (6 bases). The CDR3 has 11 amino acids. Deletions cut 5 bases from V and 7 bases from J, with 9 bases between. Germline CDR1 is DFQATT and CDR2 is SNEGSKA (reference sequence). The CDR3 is CSAFRGNEQFF. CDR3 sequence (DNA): TGCAGTGCTTTCAGGGGTAATGAGCAGTTCTTC.

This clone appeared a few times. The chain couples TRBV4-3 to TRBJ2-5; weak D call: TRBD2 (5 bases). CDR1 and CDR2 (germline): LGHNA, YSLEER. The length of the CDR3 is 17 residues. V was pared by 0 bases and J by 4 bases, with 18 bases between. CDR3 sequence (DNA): TGCGCCAGCAGCCAAGATATAGTCGCCAGTCGGGGAGAGACCCAGTACTTC. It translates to CASSQDIVASRGETQYF.

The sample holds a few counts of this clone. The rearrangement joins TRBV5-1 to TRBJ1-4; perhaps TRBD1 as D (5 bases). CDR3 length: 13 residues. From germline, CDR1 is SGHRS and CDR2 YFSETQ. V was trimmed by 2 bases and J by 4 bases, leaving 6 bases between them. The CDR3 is CASSFDSNEKLFF. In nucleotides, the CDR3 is TGCGCCAGCAGCTTTGACAGTAATGAAAAACTGTTTTTT.

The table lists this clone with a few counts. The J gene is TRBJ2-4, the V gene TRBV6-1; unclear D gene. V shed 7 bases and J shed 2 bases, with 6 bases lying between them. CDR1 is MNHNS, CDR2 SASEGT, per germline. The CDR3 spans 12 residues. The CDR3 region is CASKSTKNIQYF. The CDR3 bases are TGTGCCAGCAAATCAACCAAAAACATTCAGTACTTC.

The DNA of the CDR3 is TGTGCCAGCAGCCAATCCGCGAACACCGGGGAGCTGTTTTTT. Protein: CASSQSANTGELFF. V gene TRBV4-2 combines with J gene TRBJ2-2, with unresolved D. This CDR3 comprises 14 residues. Per the germline V gene, CDR1 is LGHNA and CDR2 is YNFKEQ. The V end lost 2 bases, the J end lost 0 bases, and 4 bases lay between the germline ends.

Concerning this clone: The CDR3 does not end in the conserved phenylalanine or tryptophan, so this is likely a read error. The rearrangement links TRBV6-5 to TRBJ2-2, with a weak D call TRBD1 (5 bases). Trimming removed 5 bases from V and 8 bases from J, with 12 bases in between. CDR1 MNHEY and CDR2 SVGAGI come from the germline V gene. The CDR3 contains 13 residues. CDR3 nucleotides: TGTGCCAGCAGTCCAGGGTCTTGGGGGGAGCTGTTTTCT. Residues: CASSPGSWGELFS.

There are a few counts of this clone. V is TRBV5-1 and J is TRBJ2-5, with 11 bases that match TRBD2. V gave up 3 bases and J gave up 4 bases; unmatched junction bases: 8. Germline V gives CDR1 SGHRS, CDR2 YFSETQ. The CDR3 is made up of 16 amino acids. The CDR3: CASSSRVAGGRETQYF. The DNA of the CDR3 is TGCGCCAGCAGCTCCCGGGTAGCGGGAGGGCGAGAGACCCAGTACTTC. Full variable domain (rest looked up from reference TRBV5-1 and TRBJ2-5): KAGVTQTPRYLIKTRGQQVTLSCSPISGHRSVSWYQQTPGQGLQFLFEYFSETQRNKGNFPGRFSGRQFSNSRSEMNVSTLELGDSALYLCASSSRVAGGRETQYFGPGTRLLVL.

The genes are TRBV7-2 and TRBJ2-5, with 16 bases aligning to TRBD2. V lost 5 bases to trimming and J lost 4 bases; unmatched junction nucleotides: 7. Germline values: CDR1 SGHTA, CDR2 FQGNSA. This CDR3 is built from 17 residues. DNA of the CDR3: TGTGCCAGCAGCAGAGGGACTAGCGGGGGGGCGGGAGAGACCCAGTACTTC. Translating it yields CASSRGTSGGAGETQYF.

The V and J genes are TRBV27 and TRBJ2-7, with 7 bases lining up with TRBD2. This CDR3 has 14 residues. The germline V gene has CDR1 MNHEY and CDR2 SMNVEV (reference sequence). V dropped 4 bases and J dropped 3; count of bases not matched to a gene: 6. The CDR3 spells CASSYGGINYEQYF. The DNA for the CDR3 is TGTGCCAGCAGTTACGGGGGGATAAACTACGAGCAGTACTTC.

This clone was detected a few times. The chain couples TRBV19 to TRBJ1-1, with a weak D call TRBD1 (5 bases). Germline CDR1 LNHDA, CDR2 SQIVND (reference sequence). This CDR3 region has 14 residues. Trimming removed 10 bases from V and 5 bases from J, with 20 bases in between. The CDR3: CATSTGASGTEAFF. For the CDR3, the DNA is TGTGCCACTTCCACCGGGGCTAGCGGGACTGAAGCTTTCTTT. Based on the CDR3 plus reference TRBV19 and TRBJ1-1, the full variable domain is DGGITQSPKYLFRKEGQNVTLSCEQNLNHDAMYWYRQDPGQGLRLIYYSQIVNDFQKGDIAEGYSVSREKKESFPLTVTSAQKNPTAFYLCATSTGASGTEAFFGQGTRLTVV.

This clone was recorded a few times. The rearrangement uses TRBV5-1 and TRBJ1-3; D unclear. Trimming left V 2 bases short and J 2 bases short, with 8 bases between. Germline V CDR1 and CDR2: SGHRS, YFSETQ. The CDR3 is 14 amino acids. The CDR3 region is CASSLGSAGNTIYF. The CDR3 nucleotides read TGCGCCAGCAGCTTAGGGAGTGCTGGAAACACCATATATTTT. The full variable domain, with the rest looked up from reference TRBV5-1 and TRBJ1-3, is KAGVTQTPRYLIKTRGQQVTLSCSPISGHRSVSWYQQTPGQGLQFLFEYFSETQRNKGNFPGRFSGRQFSNSRSEMNVSTLELGDSALYLCASSLGSAGNTIYFGEGSWLTVV.